This TCR beta chain was captured in a study of beta chain features in type 1 diabetes listed by TCRdb under 2018. Context from the whole study: Patients and healthy donors did not differ in mean age, gender distribution, total cell number or subset yield. Whereas all 30 or so donors provided naive and central memory subsets, regulatory and stem cell-like memory subsets were isolated from just 8 patients and about 8 healthy donors. Across all samples, 107,917,701 sorted cells were examined, and cell number per subset correlated strongly with RNA yield. In the study, TCRB repertoires of sorted circulating CD4+ T cell subsets from recently diagnosed type 1 diabetes patients were compared with those of matched healthy donors.

The High Capacity cDNA Reverse Transcription Kit was used to reverse transcribe all of the isolated RNA, meaning that expressed TCRB transcripts were what got sequenced. Deep immunoSEQ sequencing was applied to naive, central memory and regulatory T cell samples, giving an average of about 3.4 million total reads per sample. Sorted cells were lysed in RLT buffer, and RNA was extracted using DNase-treated RNeasy Micro or Mini kits according to cell number. Each cell subset was processed on its own to prevent cross-contamination, while patient and healthy donor samples were processed together. TCRB sequences were amplified from cDNA with the immunoSEQ multiplex PCR, producing 87-bp fragments spanning the CDR3 region. Sequencing of the amplicons was done on the Illumina HiSeq platform. The original methods were these. PCR bias was computationally corrected using synthetic template baselines, reads within Hamming distance 2 were collapsed, and singletons that could not be merged were discarded. Reads were aligned to IMGT to assign V, D and J genes, CDR3 length, and insertions or deletions at six rearrangement sites. Within each subset, clonotype counts were normalized to the number of sorted cells before true diversity and Gini coefficients were calculated with the tcR R package. The overlap coefficient, calculated on TCRB nucleotide sequences, was used to quantify repertoire sharing. Out-of-frame TCRB sequences from naive cells were analyzed to stand in for the pre-selection repertoire. In TCRdb, the immuneACCESS table is reduced to in-frame sequences with V and J assigned. These tables do not hold every clone; where another copy was compared, an unresolved V gene accounts for under half, and the others remain unexplained. V, J and clone size are those of that table, while D and trimming were read from the DNA. The sample data list roughly 250,000 clones, and 68% of these were observed just once. The ten largest clones capture about 0.05% of the sample.

Each donor gave one peripheral blood draw, approximately 120 mL on average, collected into heparinised tubes. A BD FACSAria II and a panel including CD45RO, CCR7, CD25, CD127, CD95 and CD27 were used to sort naive, central memory, regulatory and stem cell-like memory CD4+ T cells. Every sorted population had a purity above 95%. PBMCs were isolated right away by Lymphoprep density gradient centrifugation and were stained directly, without culture. Samples were stained and sorted in pairs, with one healthy donor and one patient per experiment, so that batch effects were minimized. The germline V gene sets CDR1 to SQVTM and CDR2 to ANQGSEA. Counted from cysteine to phenylalanine, this CDR3 has 10 amino acids. The DNA shown is the 30-base CDR3, in frame from base 1. After removal of 7 bases from V and 10 bases from J, the junction retains 6 bases not matched to a gene. Details on this clone: Its antigen has not been determined. No much larger clonotype is one base removed from it; base qualities were not supplied.

Study-wide findings and limitations: Patients with type 1 diabetes made fewer insertions and deleted more nucleotides at VDJ recombination sites, implying thymic rearrangement abnormalities. PCR might favor shorter templates, but patient and control samples were amplified and corrected together, so any skew would affect both groups equally. HLA sub-analyses involved small numbers of individuals, so any influence of HLA type on TCRB rearrangement remained unresolved. Naive, central memory and regulatory TCRB repertoires appeared more similar among patients than among healthy donors. Because cDNA was sequenced instead of genomic DNA, highly expressing activated cells could be over-represented, though the groups showed no difference in activation or CD3 levels. Type 1 diabetes patients showed a moderate but significant shortening of TCRB CDR3 length in all four CD4+ subsets.

The source of this sequence is a young man in good health. The V and J segments used are TRBV29-1 and TRBJ1-1, with 7 central nucleotides matching TRBD1. Sequencing was performed on naive CD4+ T cells from blood. The sample's cell subset or site, from its label and the paper: true naive CD4+ T cells. The CDR3 is CSGKQGIAFF. The DNA sequence is TGCAGCGGTAAACAGGGGATAGCTTTCTTT. The variable domain in full, with residues beyond the CDR3 obtained from the reference TRBV29-1 and TRBJ1-1 genes, is SAVISQKPSRDICQRGTSLTIQCQVDSQVTMMFWYRQQPGQSLTLIATANQGSEATYESGFVIDKFPISRPNLTFSTLTVSNMSPEDSSIYLCSGKQGIAFFGQGTRLTVV.